One and the same sample provided the 9 T cell receptor beta chains below, sequenced in a study of control samples from healthy donors and cancer patients. Using immunoSEQ multiplex PCR, the repertoire was profiled, and TCRdb retains in-frame clones only, with some absent. This table has 40,000 to 50,000 clones, 90% to 95% appearing once. The source material was blood. These TCRs come from a man in his 60s in good health.

The chain is built from TRBV5-6 and TRBJ2-5; D not certain. The germline V gene encodes CDR1 SGHDT and CDR2 YYEEEE. The CDR3 has 14 amino acids. V lost 4 bases and J 2 bases, leaving 12 bases between the germline ends. Here the CDR3 DNA reads TGTGCCAGCAGCCCCACGGATCCGCAAGAGACCCAGTACTTC. Protein product: CASSPTDPQETQYF.

The gene calls are TRBV30 and TRBJ1-5; D is perhaps TRBD1 (6 bases). There are 15 residues in the CDR3. Trimming took off 2 bases at V and 4 bases at J, with 15 bases between the two ends. Germline CDR1 reads GTSNPN; CDR2 reads SVGIG (reference sequence). The CDR3 spells CAWSLTDRRNQPQHF. Written as DNA, the CDR3 is TGTGCCTGGAGTCTCACCGACAGGAGAAATCAGCCCCAGCATTTT.

V is TRBV2 and J is TRBJ1-4, with D maybe TRBD1 (5 bases). CDR1 is SNHLY and CDR2 is FYNNEI in the germline V gene. The CDR3 spans 15 residues. Trimming cost V 5 bases and J 7 bases, with 17 bases left between them. CDR3 DNA: TGTGCCAGCAGTCCCCCACAGGCTAGGGGTGAAAAACTGTTTTTT. Amino acid sequence: CASSPPQARGEKLFF.

This chain connects TRBV14 to TRBJ1-6; no reliable D call. Germline V gives CDR1 SGHDN, CDR2 FVKESK. This CDR3 has 13 residues. Between the trimmed V and J ends, which lost 0 bases and 13 bases, there was a span of 10 bases. The CDR3 is CASSQELLGPLHF. CDR3 DNA sequence: TGTGCCAGCAGCCAAGAACTCTTGGGGCCCCTCCACTTT.

This clone was counted a single time. The V and J genes are TRBV27 and TRBJ1-4; D is unresolved. Germline assignment: CDR1 MNHEY and CDR2 SMNVEV (reference sequence). Trimming removed 2 bases from V and 0 bases from J, with 10 bases in between. The CDR3 covers 16 residues. CDR3 in amino acids: CASSLIGFATNEKLFF. CDR3 nucleotide sequence: TGTGCCAGCAGTTTAATAGGGTTTGCAACTAATGAAAAACTGTTTTTT.

V is TRBV11-2 and J is TRBJ2-7; 7 bases map to TRBD2. The assigned J gene may be wrong: the sequence end matches TRBJ2-5 better. From germline, CDR1 is SGHAT and CDR2 FQNNGV. The CDR3 is 14 residues long. CDR3 protein: CASSLLAAQETQYF. CDR3 in DNA: TGTGCCAGCAGCTTACTAGCGGCCCAAGAGACCCAGTACTTC.

This sequence joins TRBV6-5 and TRBJ1-1, with D unclear. Germline assignment: CDR1 MNHEY and CDR2 SVGAGI. Trimming removed 8 bases at V and 1 base at J, with 8 bases between. This CDR3 is built from 12 residues. CDR3 sequence (DNA): TGTGCCAGCTCGGACCCGAACACTGAAGCTTTCTTT. The encoded protein is CASSDPNTEAFF.

The rearrangement joins TRBV5-4 to TRBJ2-5; D is unresolved. V gave up 0 bases and J gave up 5 bases, with 11 bases separating them. Germline V gene sequence: CDR1 SGHNT, CDR2 YYREEE (reference sequence). The length of the CDR3 is 14 residues. The CDR3, as DNA: TGTGCCAGCAGCTTGGCCGGGCAGATCGAGACCCAGTACTTC. Translating gives CASSLAGQIETQYF.

Written as DNA, the CDR3 is TGCAGCGTTGAAGGGACAGCAGCGAACACCGGGGAGCTGTTTTTT. It translates to CSVEGTAANTGELFF. The chain recombines TRBV29-1 with TRBJ2-2; D perhaps matches TRBD1 (6 bases). Per the germline V gene, CDR1 is SQVTM and CDR2 is ANQGSEA. The CDR3 runs 15 residues. V lost 1 base to trimming and J lost 0 bases, with 9 bases between them.